This T cell receptor beta chain was sequenced in a study of long-term antiretroviral therapy in people with HIV. Findings and limits, study-wide: The study collected no data on ART adherence, viral resistance or therapy changes. It was observed that HIV repertoires exhibited narrower CDR3 length ranges than controls.

V was cut by 1 base and J by 9 bases, with 16 bases left in between. CDR3 length equals 15 residues. Germline CDR1 and CDR2: MNHNS and SASEGT. Every donor contributed at least one pre-ART and at least two post-ART PBMC samples. About this clone itself: Its matching antigen is unknown.

Samples were assayed with immunoSEQ v3.0 at survey level. The assay was immunoSEQ multiplex PCR, and TCRdb's table has in-frame clones only and misses some. Altogether about 41,000 clones are present, about 94% being singletons, with the ten largest covering roughly 2.1%. V is TRBV6-1 and J is TRBJ2-1; D ambiguous. The TCR was taken from a young man with HIV. Sample: unsorted PBMCs, taken 9 to 9.5 years after starting antiretroviral therapy. The CDR3 region is CASSEEVGSSAEQFF. The CDR3 DNA sequence: TGTGCCAGCAGTGAAGAGGTTGGTAGCTCCGCTGAGCAGTTCTTC.